The 25 T cell receptor beta chains listed next were all sequenced from one sample in a study of patients and donors after allogeneic stem cell transplantation. TCRdb passed the RT-PCR reads through MiXCR, listing each CDR3 protein once. There are about a million distinct CDR3 sequences in the sample; under 20% occur only once, and under 6.5% lies in the top ten. The sample consisted of blood, either unsorted or a sorted T cell fraction (not recorded which). These receptor sequences come from a human donor who was either an allogeneic HSCT recipient or a stem cell or donor lymphocyte infusion donor (not recorded which). It is not recorded whose cells these are; they may come from a transplant donor.

This clonotype turned up a few times. This chain connects TRBV12-3 or TRBV12-4 to TRBJ2-5; 9 bases are a match to TRBD2. V lost 1 base to trimming and J lost 9 bases; unmatched junction nucleotides: 6. The CDR3 contains 14 residues. As DNA, the CDR3 is TGTGCCAGCAGTTTAGATGCGCTAGCGGGGTCCCAGTACTTC. Translating gives CASSLDALAGSQYF.

This clonotype has a handful of counts. V and J are TRBV4-2 and TRBJ2-5; D may match TRBD1 or TRBD2 (5 bases each). Germline V lookup: CDR1 LGHNA, CDR2 YNFKEQ. The CDR3 is 15 residues long. The V gene lost 2 bases and the J gene lost 5 bases, with 15 bases spanning the gap. The CDR3 loop is CASSQSARGPETQYF. The DNA of the CDR3 is TGTGCCAGCAGCCAATCCGCCCGGGGACCGGAGACCCAGTACTTC.

Regarding this clonotype: A much larger clonotype is one base distant, so this may be a read error. The gene calls are TRBV29-1 and TRBJ2-7; a weak D match, TRBD2 (6 bases). Germline-derived CDR1 and CDR2 are SQVTM and ANQGSEA. There are 16 residues in the CDR3. CDR3 amino acids: CSVGFTSGQWAYEHYF. The CDR3 bases are TGCAGCGTTGGGTTTACGAGCGGGCAATGGGCCTACGAGCATTACTTC.

This chain uses TRBV13 with TRBJ1-1; D is undetermined. The V gene lost 2 bases and the J gene lost 3 bases, with 13 bases spanning the gap. This CDR3 spans 15 amino acids. Germline CDR1 reads PRHDT; CDR2 reads FYEKMQ (reference sequence). The CDR3 DNA reads as TGTGCCAGCAGCTTACAGGCGTACGAGGACACTGAAGCTTTCTTT. The encoded protein is CASSLQAYEDTEAFF.

The genes are TRBV20-1 and TRBJ1-2; D not certain. The germline V gene has CDR1 DFQATT and CDR2 SNEGSKA (reference sequence). This CDR3 has 15 amino acids. The V end lost 2 bases, the J end lost 8 bases, and 21 bases lay between the germline ends. CDR3 nucleotide sequence: TGCAGTGCTAGATCCCCAGTTTTTCGTAGCGGGGGCTACACCTTC. Protein sequence: CSARSPVFRSGGYTF.

This clonotype was detected only a few times. This chain links TRBV24-1 with TRBJ2-1; D may correspond to TRBD1 or TRBD2 (5 bases each). Trimming took 4 bases from V and 5 from J, leaving 17 bases between them. The V gene's germline CDR1 is KGHDR and CDR2 SFDVKD. The CDR3 is made up of 16 amino acids. The CDR3 protein is CATSDPTWDVDNEQFF. The CDR3 region has the DNA TGTGCCACCAGTGACCCTACCTGGGACGTTGACAATGAGCAGTTCTTC.

The chain combines TRBV5-5 with TRBJ2-1, with no clear D. The germline V gene encodes CDR1 SGHKS and CDR2 YYEKEE (reference sequence). Trimming removed 1 base at V and 0 bases at J, with 5 bases between. The CDR3 totals 14 residues. DNA of the CDR3: TGTGCCAGCAGCTTGTTAGCCTCCTACAATGAGCAGTTCTTC. Protein product: CASSLLASYNEQFF.

The gene calls are TRBV12-3 or TRBV12-4 and TRBJ1-1; D is perhaps TRBD1 (5 bases). This CDR3 is 14 amino acids long. The V end lost 5 bases, the J end lost 6 bases, and 16 bases lay between the germline ends. The CDR3 here is CASSPPLRGAEAFF. The CDR3 nucleotides read TGTGCCAGCAGTCCCCCCTTGAGGGGTGCTGAAGCTTTCTTT.

V usage is TRBV6-5 and J usage is TRBJ2-1; D is ambiguous. CDR3 length: 12 amino acids. Germline CDR1 MNHEY, CDR2 SVGAGI. V was cut by 2 bases and J by 10 bases, with 9 bases left in between. CDR3 DNA: TGTGCCAGCAGTTACCCCCGGTCGGAGCAGTTCTTC. Its protein is CASSYPRSEQFF.

The table lists this clonotype with many counts. The chain is built from TRBV12-3 or TRBV12-4 and TRBJ1-2; no clear D. This CDR3 contains 13 residues. V was clipped by 5 bases and J by 11 bases, with 18 bases between them. DNA of the CDR3: TGTGCCAGCAGTCTCAACGCCGGTCCGAATTACACCTTC. Its protein is CASSLNAGPNYTF.

The chain has TRBV20-1 and TRBJ2-1, with 12 bases matching TRBD2. The CDR3 extends over 17 amino acids. CDR1 is DFQATT, CDR2 SNEGSKA, per germline (reference sequence). The J segment lost 4 bases and the V segment lost 0 bases, leaving 7 bases of the junction unmatched. CDR3 protein: CSARDLLAGGWYNEQFF. CDR3 DNA sequence: TGCAGTGCTAGAGATCTACTAGCGGGAGGCTGGTACAATGAGCAGTTCTTC.

This clonotype was picked up a small number of times. The chain uses TRBV7-7 and TRBJ2-1, with 8 bases fitting TRBD2. The length of the CDR3 is 17 residues. Germline trimming cut 5 bases from V and 4 bases from J; bases unmatched to any gene: 13. CDR1 is SSHAT and CDR2 is FNYEAQ in the germline V gene (reference sequence). The CDR3 here is CASSLGTGLEGYNEQFF. The CDR3 DNA is TGTGCCAGCAGCCTAGGAACGGGACTAGAGGGTTACAATGAGCAGTTCTTC. Full variable domain (remainder filled in from reference TRBV7-7 and TRBJ2-1): GAGVSQSPRYKVTKRGQDVTLRCDPISSHATLYWYQQALGQGPEFLTYFNYEAQPDKSGLPSDRFSAERPEGSISTLTIQRTEQRDSAMYRCASSLGTGLEGYNEQFFGPGTRLTVL.

This clonotype has only a few counts. The rearrangement joins TRBV2 to TRBJ2-7; D gene unclear. The V gene lost 4 bases and the J gene lost 3 bases, with 7 bases spanning the gap. CDR3 length equals 12 residues. CDR1 SNHLY and CDR2 FYNNEI come from the germline V gene. CDR3 sequence: CASSAWDYEQYF. DNA of the CDR3: TGTGCCAGCAGTGCCTGGGACTACGAGCAGTACTTC.

This sequence joins TRBV5-4 and TRBJ2-5; 10 bases are shared with TRBD2. The trim removed 4 bases at V and 5 bases at J, leaving 17 bases unmatched. CDR3 length equals 18 residues. CDR1 and CDR2 from the germline V gene are SGHNT and YYREEE (reference sequence). The CDR3 DNA reads as TGTGCCAGCAGCGTGAATCCCATCGGGGGACTAGCGAGGGAGACCCAGTACTTC. Protein sequence: CASSVNPIGGLARETQYF.

This clonotype turned up a few times. J is TRBJ1-4 and V is TRBV4-1, with 7 bases identical to TRBD1. Germline assignment: CDR1 MGHRA and CDR2 YSYEKL. The CDR3 covers 16 residues. After removal of 2 bases from V and 5 bases from J, the junction contained 8 bases not matched to a gene. CDR3 coding DNA: TGCGCCAGCAGCCAAAAAGACAGGGCGAGGAATGAAAAACTGTTTTTT. Amino acid sequence: CASSQKDRARNEKLFF.

The table lists this clonotype with a few counts. This chain links TRBV12-3 or TRBV12-4 with TRBJ1-2; D ambiguous. The ends were cut back, 3 bases at V and 0 bases at J, with 11 bases in the middle. CDR3 length: 15 amino acids. CDR3 DNA sequence: TGTGCCAGCAGTTTTAGGAGGGAAACTAACTATGGCTACACCTTC. Translated, it gives CASSFRRETNYGYTF.

This clonotype was counted only a few times. V usage is TRBV15 and J usage is TRBJ2-1; D might be TRBD1 or TRBD2, each matching 5 bases. V was cut by 0 bases and J by 6 bases, with 9 bases left in between. Germline lookup yields CDR1 LNHNV and CDR2 YYDKDF (reference sequence). CDR3 size: 14 residues. The CDR3 spells CATSRDGTTNEQFF. The CDR3 DNA reads TGTGCCACCAGCAGAGATGGGACGACCAATGAGCAGTTCTTC.

This clonotype has a count of ten or more. The J gene is TRBJ1-2, the V gene TRBV4-2; D unclear. The CDR3 has 14 residues. V dropped 0 bases and J dropped 8 bases, with 13 bases sitting between them. Germline values: CDR1 LGHNA, CDR2 YNFKEQ. In DNA form, the CDR3 reads TGTGCCAGCAGCCAAGAGGAGAAGTTTGGCGGCTACACCTTC. It translates to CASSQEEKFGGYTF.

This clonotype has a handful of counts. The chain has TRBV5-1 and TRBJ2-7; TRBD2 agrees at 8 bases. J gave up 3 bases and V 4 bases, and 6 bases lay outside the gene matches. CDR1 and CDR2 (germline): SGHRS, YFSETQ. This CDR3 has 14 residues. The CDR3 DNA sequence: TGCGCCAGCAGCATTAGCGGGACCCTCTACGAGCAGTACTTC. Its protein is CASSISGTLYEQYF. Full variable domain (outside the CDR3, taken from reference TRBV5-1 and TRBJ2-7): KAGVTQTPRYLIKTRGQQVTLSCSPISGHRSVSWYQQTPGQGLQFLFEYFSETQRNKGNFPGRFSGRQFSNSRSEMNVSTLELGDSALYLCASSISGTLYEQYFGPGTRLTVT.

This clonotype occurred many times. The chain uses TRBV30 and TRBJ2-5; weak D call: TRBD2 (5 bases). Trimming pared 0 bases from V and 4 bases from J, leaving 6 bases between. Germline V CDR1 and CDR2: GTSNPN, SVGIG (reference sequence). The CDR3 runs 12 residues. The CDR3 nucleotides are TGTGCCTGGAGTGTACGGGGAGAGACCCAGTACTTC. Residues: CAWSVRGETQYF.

This CDR3 reads CASSYGTSYGYTF. CDR3 DNA: TGTGCCAGCAGTTACGGCACCTCCTATGGCTACACCTTC. The V and J genes are TRBV6-5 and TRBJ1-2, with no clear D. With 2 bases removed from V and 4 bases from J, the gap between germline ends came to 8 bases. The CDR3 totals 13 residues. Per the germline V gene, CDR1 is MNHEY and CDR2 is SVGAGI.

The rearrangement joins TRBV7-2 to TRBJ2-7; D is undetermined. The CDR3 loop spans 15 amino acids. V was cut by 0 bases and J by 7 bases, with 16 bases left in between. The germline V gene encodes CDR1 SGHTA and CDR2 FQGNSA. The CDR3 reads CASSLALQVALEQYF. The DNA for the CDR3 is TGTGCCAGCAGCTTAGCTCTCCAAGTAGCCTTGGAGCAGTACTTC.

This clonotype occurred a few times. The CDR3 is CASSQGDRGGPQETQYF. In DNA form, the CDR3 reads TGCGCCAGCAGCCAAGGGGACAGGGGAGGGCCCCAAGAGACCCAGTACTTC. The chain couples TRBV4-1 to TRBJ2-5, with 10 positions matching TRBD1. This CDR3 contains 17 residues. V lost 1 base to trimming and J lost 1 base; unmatched junction nucleotides: 6. Germline V gives CDR1 MGHRA, CDR2 YSYEKL.

This chain connects TRBV30 to TRBJ2-1, with D perhaps TRBD1 or TRBD2 (6 bases each). V lost 8 bases and J lost 5, with 16 bases in between. The CDR3 length is 13 residues. Germline CDR1 is GTSNPN and CDR2 is SVGIG (reference sequence). For the CDR3, the DNA is TGTGCCGGGGGGCGGGGCAGGAACAATGAGCAGTTCTTC. Translated, it gives CAGGRGRNNEQFF.

This clonotype has only a few counts. The chain has TRBV5-1 and TRBJ2-2; D might be TRBD2 (5 bases). The ends were cut back, 1 base at V and 5 bases at J, with 15 bases in the middle. The CDR3 has 16 amino acids. CDR1 and CDR2 (germline): SGHRS, YFSETQ. CDR3 region: CASSLSDGKSTGELFF. CDR3 DNA sequence: TGCGCCAGCAGCTTGAGTGACGGGAAATCGACCGGGGAGCTGTTTTTT.